This record concerns one T cell receptor (beta chain) sequence. The antigen is undetermined. This entry belongs to a study of shared clonotypes between healthy human individuals. Every subset had its genomic DNA shared out evenly among several immunoSEQ plates. Some clones are missing from TCRdb's copy, which holds only in-frame ones; the method was immunoSEQ multiplex PCR. The sample yields about 680,000 clones, around 67% seen once. Study outcomes and limitations: Clonotypes which were not shared had lower generation probabilities than clonotypes that all four donors shared. Memory subsets generally showed smaller estimated richness than naive subsets did.

The V gene's germline CDR1 is SGHAT and CDR2 FQNNGV. The length of the CDR3 is 17 residues. Between the trimmed V and J ends, which lost 2 bases and 4 bases, there was a span of 20 bases. This receptor was obtained from a woman aged 25-40 years in good health. The V gene is TRBV11-2, the J gene TRBJ2-5; D might be TRBD1 or TRBD2, each matching 6 bases. Sequencing input: memory CD4+ T cells sorted from blood. Subset in this sample: CD45RA-negative fraction. This CDR3 is CASSLLIGGLASETQYF. In DNA, the CDR3 is TGTGCCAGCAGCTTACTGATTGGGGGGCTAGCATCAGAGACCCAGTACTTC.